This entry lists 21 T cell receptor beta chains sequenced from one sample in a study of spatial heterogeneity in lung cancer. TCRdb re-called the 5' RACE reads through MiXCR, storing one row per CDR3 protein. This table holds approximately 5,700 distinct CDR3 sequences, under 9.5% found once. Which antigens these TCRs recognize remains unknown. Study results and limitations: It was found that expanded intratumoral alpha and beta TCR counts tracked tumor mutation counts.

Time point denoted: sample taken at primary tumor resection. The sample was lung tumor tissue, taken at surgery. The receptors here all came from a female donor with early-stage non-small cell lung cancer.

Ten or more counts support this clonotype. The CDR3 DNA reads TGTGCCAGCAGCCAAGATCCGGCAGGAAGTGAAAAACTGTTTTTT. It is translated as CASSQDPAGSEKLFF. This chain joins TRBV4-2 and TRBJ1-4, with no clear D. The CDR3 totals 15 residues. With 0 bases removed from V and 7 bases from J, the gap between germline ends came to 12 bases. Germline CDR1 reads LGHNA; CDR2 reads YNFKEQ.

This clonotype has a count of ten or more. V and J are TRBV28 and TRBJ1-1, with D perhaps matching TRBD1 (5 bases). Trimming left V 5 bases short and J 7 bases short, with 17 bases between. Germline CDR1 MDHEN, CDR2 SYDVKM. The CDR3 is 14 amino acids. CDR3 sequence reads: CASSHRDRTFEAFF. The DNA of the CDR3 is TGTGCCAGCAGTCATCGGGACCGAACTTTTGAAGCTTTCTTT.

Within the sample, this clonotype is medium-sized (0.01 to 0.1%). The rearrangement uses TRBV29-1 and TRBJ2-1, with 7 nucleotides matching TRBD1. Germline lookup yields CDR1 SQVTM and CDR2 ANQGSEA. The CDR3 covers 14 residues. The V segment lost 5 bases and the J segment 7 bases; nucleotides outside the gene matches: 11. The CDR3, as DNA: TGCAGCGTTCGCAGGGGGTCCAGTAATAATGAGCAGTTCTTC. Encoded protein: CSVRRGSSNNEQFF.

This clonotype is medium-sized within its sample. The rearrangement uses TRBV9 and TRBJ1-2; D not resolved. The V end lost 3 bases, the J end lost 3 bases, and 21 bases lay between the germline ends. In germline, CDR1 is SGDLS, CDR2 YYNGEE. The length of the CDR3 is 17 residues. DNA of the CDR3: TGTGCCAGCAGCGCCTCTGGTCTTGGGTACTCCGACTATGGCTACACCTTC. It codes for CASSASGLGYSDYGYTF.

By its share, this clonotype is medium-sized (0.01 to 0.1%). This chain connects TRBV14 to TRBJ2-7; no firm D call. CDR3 length: 15 amino acids. Deletions cut 2 bases from V and 7 bases from J, with 18 bases between. CDR1 is SGHDN and CDR2 is FVKESK in the germline V gene. DNA of the CDR3: TGTGCCAGCAGCCAACAGGCCAGTACGAGTGGGGAGCAGTACTTC. It yields the protein CASSQQASTSGEQYF.

This clonotype was recorded many times. This chain joins TRBV4-1 and TRBJ2-3, with 7 bases matching TRBD2. CDR1 MGHRA and CDR2 YSYEKL come from the germline V gene. The CDR3 sequence is 16 residues long. The ends lost 0 bases at V and 3 bases at J; junction bases unmatched: 6. CDR3 in DNA: TGCGCCAGCAGCCAAGATGCGGGGGACGGGACAGATACGCAGTATTTT. Translated: CASSQDAGDGTDTQYF.

By share of the sample, this clonotype is medium-sized. The V and J genes are TRBV5-6 and TRBJ2-3, with 9 bases aligning to TRBD2. Germline assignment: CDR1 SGHDT and CDR2 YYEEEE. J was trimmed by 3 bases and V by 3 bases; bases with no gene match: 8. The CDR3 is 16 residues long. In nucleotides, the CDR3 is TGTGCCAGCAGCTGGAGACTAGCGGATATAACAGATACGCAGTATTTT. It is translated as CASSWRLADITDTQYF.

Relative to its sample, this clonotype is medium-sized. V gene TRBV7-9 combines with J gene TRBJ2-2; D remains ambiguous. This CDR3 region has 16 residues. Germline-derived CDR1 and CDR2 are SEHNR and FQNEAQ (reference sequence). Between the trimmed V and J ends, which lost 1 base and 3 bases, there was a span of 12 bases. CDR3 in DNA: TGTGCCAGCAGCTTAGGATCCGGGCTCTACACCGGGGAGCTGTTTTTT. It yields the protein CASSLGSGLYTGELFF. Full variable domain (missing parts from reference TRBV7-9 and TRBJ2-2): DTGVSQNPRHKITKRGQNVTFRCDPISEHNRLYWYRQTLGQGPEFLTYFQNEAQLEKSRLLSDRFSAERPKGSFSTLEIQRTEQGDSAMYLCASSLGSGLYTGELFFGEGSRLTVL.

This clonotype appeared a few times. In nucleotides, the CDR3 is TGTGCCAGCAGTGAATGGCACGGGCACTTCTATGGCTACACCTTC. Translated: CASSEWHGHFYGYTF. The rearrangement joins TRBV25-1 to TRBJ1-2; D ambiguous. V was shortened by 1 base and J by 4 bases, with 13 bases between the two germline ends. The CDR3 length is 15 residues. Per the germline V gene, CDR1 is MGHDK and CDR2 is SYGVNS.

This clonotype was picked up many times. The CDR3 bases are TGTGCCAGCAGTTTGACTAGCGGGGGGTACAATGAGCAGTTCTTC. Translation: CASSLTSGGYNEQFF. The chain carries TRBV28 and TRBJ2-1; 13 nucleotides match TRBD2. This CDR3 region has 15 residues. V shed 3 bases and J 4 bases; nucleotides not matched to a gene: 0. Germline loops: CDR1 MDHEN, CDR2 SYDVKM.

Judged by abundance, this clonotype is medium-sized (0.01 to 0.1%). The chain uses TRBV28 and TRBJ2-6; TRBD1 agrees at 7 bases. The CDR3 is 16 amino acids. Germline V CDR1 and CDR2: MDHEN, SYDVKM. Germline trimming cut 8 bases from V and 0 bases from J; bases unmatched to any gene: 7. Written as DNA, the CDR3 is TGTGCCAGCGCTGGACAGGCGTACTCTGGGGCCAACGTCCTGACTTTC. It codes for CASAGQAYSGANVLTF.

This clonotype has ten or more counts. This sequence joins TRBV5-4 and TRBJ1-2; unclear D gene. V lost 2 bases and J 8 bases, leaving 13 bases between the germline ends. From germline, CDR1 is SGHNT and CDR2 YYREEE (reference sequence). The CDR3 spans 13 residues. The CDR3 protein is CASSLRQGRGYTF. In DNA form, the CDR3 reads TGTGCCAGCAGCTTAAGACAAGGCCGCGGCTACACCTTC. The full variable domain, with the rest looked up from reference TRBV5-4 and TRBJ1-2, is ETGVTQSPTHLIKTRGQQVTLRCSSQSGHNTVSWYQQALGQGPQFIFQYYREEENGRGNFPPRFSGLQFPNYSSELNVNALELDDSALYLCASSLRQGRGYTFGSGTRLTVV.

This clonotype has ten or more counts. V usage is TRBV7-2 and J usage is TRBJ1-1; 7 nucleotides align to TRBD1. CDR1 is SGHTA, CDR2 FQGNSA, per germline. This CDR3 region has 18 residues. Trimming took 5 bases from V and 5 from J; bases not matched to a gene: 20. The CDR3, as DNA: TGTGCCAGCAGCGCCCCGTCTTATGCAGGGGGAGTGGGGACTGAAGCTTTCTTT. Its translation: CASSAPSYAGGVGTEAFF.

By share, this clonotype counts as large. The gene calls are TRBV2 and TRBJ2-7; 10 bases agree with TRBD1. The CDR3 contains 15 residues. The germline V gene encodes CDR1 SNHLY and CDR2 FYNNEI. The ends lost 5 bases at V and 5 bases at J; junction bases unmatched: 9. The CDR3 sequence is CASSYSGTGAHEQYF. DNA of the CDR3: TGTGCCAGCAGTTACTCCGGGACAGGGGCGCACGAGCAGTACTTC.

This clonotype has ten or more counts. V gene TRBV5-1 combines with J gene TRBJ1-4; D gene unclear. The CDR3 contains 15 residues. The germline V gene encodes CDR1 SGHRS and CDR2 YFSETQ. V gave up 3 bases and J gave up 7 bases, with 16 bases separating them. The CDR3 sequence: CASSSIAGSGEKLFF. For the CDR3, the DNA is TGCGCCAGCAGCTCGATCGCCGGGAGTGGTGAAAAACTGTTTTTT.

This clonotype was picked up many times. The V and J genes are TRBV28 and TRBJ2-7; weak D call: TRBD1 (5 bases). The CDR3 contains 13 residues. Germline values: CDR1 MDHEN, CDR2 SYDVKM. V shed 4 bases and J shed 7 bases, with 14 bases lying between them. The CDR3 DNA sequence: TGTGCCAGCAGTTCAGGGTTGGTCGGGGAGCAGTACGTC. Amino acids: CASSSGLVGEQYV.

This clonotype was counted only a few times. The rearrangement uses TRBV5-1 and TRBJ2-7; 11 bases agree with TRBD2. The V gene's germline CDR1 is SGHRS and CDR2 YFSETQ. This CDR3 is built from 15 residues. Losses at the gene ends were 0 bases for V and 7 bases for J; bases not matched to a gene: 6. The CDR3 loop reads CASSLEGTSGVEQYV. CDR3 DNA sequence: TGCGCCAGCAGCTTGGAGGGGACTAGCGGCGTTGAGCAGTACGTC.

This clonotype is medium-sized (0.01 to 0.1%) within its sample. V is TRBV24-1 and J is TRBJ2-1; 10 positions match TRBD2. The CDR3 is made up of 13 amino acids. Germline V gene sequence: CDR1 KGHDR, CDR2 SFDVKD. Germline trimming cut 9 bases from V and 6 bases from J; bases unmatched to any gene: 4. CDR3 sequence reads: CATEREGTNEQFF. The CDR3 DNA reads as TGTGCCACCGAGCGGGAGGGAACCAATGAGCAGTTCTTC.

This clonotype was recorded at least ten times. The chain is built from TRBV10-3 and TRBJ2-3, with 8 bases identical to TRBD2. The germline V gene has CDR1 ENHRY and CDR2 SYGVKD. V shed 0 bases and J 6 bases; nucleotides not matched to a gene: 14. The CDR3 has 18 amino acids. CDR3 loop: CAISESMGSGSFGDTQYF. The CDR3 nucleotides read TGTGCCATCAGTGAGTCGATGGGGAGCGGGAGCTTCGGGGATACGCAGTATTTT.

This clonotype was counted many times. The chain recombines TRBV5-1 with TRBJ2-7; possible D gene TRBD2, 5 bases. Germline V lookup: CDR1 SGHRS, CDR2 YFSETQ. There are 14 residues in the CDR3. The V and J ends lost 6 bases and 3 bases respectively, with 16 bases between them. As DNA, the CDR3 is TGCGCCAGCACCTCAACTCCGGGGAACTACGAGCAGTACTTC. It codes for CASTSTPGNYEQYF.

By share, this clonotype counts as medium-sized. The chain carries TRBV28 and TRBJ1-1; a possible D gene is TRBD1 (5 bases). Germline CDR1 MDHEN, CDR2 SYDVKM. This CDR3 comprises 14 residues. The V end was cut by 5 bases, the J end by 3 bases, with 13 bases between. CDR3 coding DNA: TGTGCCAGCAGTCCCCCCGGGACGGACACTGAAGCTTTCTTT. This encodes CASSPPGTDTEAFF. Based on the CDR3 plus reference TRBV28 and TRBJ1-1, the full variable domain is DVKVTQSSRYLVKRTGEKVFLECVQDMDHENMFWYRQDPGLGLRLIYFSYDVKMKEKGDIPEGYSVSREKKERFSLILESASTNQTSMYLCASSPPGTDTEAFFGQGTRLTVV.